A single sample gave rise to the 8 T cell receptor beta chains below, sequenced in a study of shared clonotypes between healthy human individuals. Repertoires were generated with immunoSEQ multiplex PCR, while TCRdb's copy carries only in-frame clones and drops some. This table holds more than 2 million clones, less than 95% found once. Naive CD8 populations comprised CD45RO-negative cells positively selected for CCR7, excluding terminally differentiated effector memory CD45RA+ cells. Sequencing was carried out using naive CD8+ T cells sorted from blood. The receptors derive from a man between 18 and 35 years old in good health.

The chain employs TRBV6-4 and TRBJ2-1; weak D call: TRBD2 (6 bases). Germline CDR1 MRHNA, CDR2 SNTAGT. This CDR3 has 15 residues. V lost 2 bases and J lost 0, with 8 bases in between. CDR3 bases: TGTGCCAGCAGTGACACCGGGGGCTCCTACAATGAGCAGTTCTTC. It specifies CASSDTGGSYNEQFF.

The chain is built from TRBV5-1 and TRBJ2-1, with TRBD2 identical over 13 bases. Germline V lookup: CDR1 SGHRS, CDR2 YFSETQ. The V and J ends lost 5 bases and 7 bases, in that order; junction bases with no gene match: 6. The CDR3 contains 15 residues. The CDR3 protein is CASRTSGGAANEQFF. CDR3 nucleotide sequence: TGCGCCAGCAGAACTAGCGGGGGGGCCGCGAATGAGCAGTTCTTC. The full variable domain, in which reference TRBV5-1 and TRBJ2-1 provide the parts outside the CDR3, is KAGVTQTPRYLIKTRGQQVTLSCSPISGHRSVSWYQQTPGQGLQFLFEYFSETQRNKGNFPGRFSGRQFSNSRSEMNVSTLELGDSALYLCASRTSGGAANEQFFGPGTRLTVL.

The chain joins TRBV30 to TRBJ2-5; 9 bases agree with TRBD2. Germline CDR1 is GTSNPN and CDR2 is SVGIG (reference sequence). After removal of 4 bases from V and 4 bases from J, the junction contained 4 bases not matched to a gene. There are 13 residues in the CDR3. As DNA, the CDR3 is TGTGCCTGGAATGCAGCGGGAGGAGAGACCCAGTACTTC. This sequence encodes CAWNAAGGETQYF.

The V call is TRBV28, the J call TRBJ2-3; D tentatively reads TRBD1 or TRBD2 (5 bases each). This CDR3 is 14 amino acids long. The V and J ends lost 1 base and 4 bases respectively, with 9 bases between them. Germline assignment: CDR1 MDHEN and CDR2 SYDVKM. CDR3 loop: CASSLSGRPDTQYF. DNA for the CDR3: TGTGCCAGCAGTTTATCGGGACGACCAGATACGCAGTATTTT.

V and J are TRBV27 and TRBJ2-1; D gene unclear. Per the germline V gene, CDR1 is MNHEY and CDR2 is SMNVEV (reference sequence). This CDR3 is built from 15 residues. The V and J ends lost 4 bases and 3 bases respectively, with 13 bases between them. For the CDR3, the DNA is TGTGCCAGCAGTTCAGTACAAGACTTCTACAATGAGCAGTTCTTC. Protein product: CASSSVQDFYNEQFF.

This clone is a singleton in its sample. Other DNA sequences of this sample code for an identical CDR3. This rearrangement joins TRBV29-1 to TRBJ1-2; 8 nucleotides agree with TRBD1. The CDR3 is made up of 12 amino acids. V lost 3 bases, J lost 3 bases, and 0 bases stayed unmatched. Germline V gives CDR1 SQVTM, CDR2 ANQGSEA. CDR3 nucleotide sequence: TGCAGCGTTGAGGGACAGGACTATGGCTACACCTTC. Amino acid sequence: CSVEGQDYGYTF.

V gene TRBV4-1 combines with J gene TRBJ2-4, with a weak D call TRBD1 (6 bases). Deletions cut 0 bases from V and 7 bases from J, with 19 bases between. Germline CDR1 MGHRA, CDR2 YSYEKL. The CDR3 is made up of 17 amino acids. The CDR3 region has the DNA TGCGCCAGCAGCCAAGATGTTCTCCGGGACATATGTAACATTCAGTACTTC. Protein sequence: CASSQDVLRDICNIQYF.

The rearrangement joins TRBV19 to TRBJ2-6; TRBD2 is a possible D gene (6 bases). The germline V gene has CDR1 LNHDA and CDR2 SQIVND (reference sequence). Trimming cost V 3 bases and J 3 bases, with 9 bases left between them. The CDR3 has 15 amino acids. CDR3 DNA: TGTGCCAGTAGTATCTGGGGGGTTGGGGCCAACGTCCTGACTTTC. This gives the protein CASSIWGVGANVLTF.